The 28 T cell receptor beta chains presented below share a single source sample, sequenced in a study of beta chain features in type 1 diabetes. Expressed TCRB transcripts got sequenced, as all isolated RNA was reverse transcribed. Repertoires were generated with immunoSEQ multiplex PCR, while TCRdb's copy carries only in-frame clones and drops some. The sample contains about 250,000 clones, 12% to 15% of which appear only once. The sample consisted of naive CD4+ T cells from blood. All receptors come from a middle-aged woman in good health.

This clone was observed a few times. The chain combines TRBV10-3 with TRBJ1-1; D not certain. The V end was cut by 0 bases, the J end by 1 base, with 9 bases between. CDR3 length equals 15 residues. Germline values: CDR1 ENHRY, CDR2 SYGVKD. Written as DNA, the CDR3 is TGTGCCATCAGTGAGTCCTACGGGTCGAACACTGAAGCTTTCTTT. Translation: CAISESYGSNTEAFF.

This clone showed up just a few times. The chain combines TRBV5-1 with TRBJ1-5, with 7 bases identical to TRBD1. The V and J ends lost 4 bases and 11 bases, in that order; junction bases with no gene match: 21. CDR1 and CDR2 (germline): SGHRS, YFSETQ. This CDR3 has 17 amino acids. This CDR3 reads CASSPFGQAGDNHAQHF. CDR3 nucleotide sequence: TGCGCCAGCAGCCCTTTTGGACAGGCCGGGGATAATCATGCCCAGCATTTT.

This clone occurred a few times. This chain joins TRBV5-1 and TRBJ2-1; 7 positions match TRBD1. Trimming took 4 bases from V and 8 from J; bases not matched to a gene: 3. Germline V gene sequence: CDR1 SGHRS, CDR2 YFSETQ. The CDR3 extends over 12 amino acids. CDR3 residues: CASSRQGDEQFF. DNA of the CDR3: TGCGCCAGCAGCCGACAGGGCGATGAGCAGTTCTTC.

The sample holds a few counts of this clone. CDR3 residues: CASGLEQGRETQYF. The CDR3 DNA reads TGCGCCAGCGGCCTGGAACAGGGCAGGGAGACCCAGTACTTC. V is TRBV5-1 and J is TRBJ2-5, with D perhaps TRBD1 (6 bases). CDR3 length: 14 residues. Trimming cost V 7 bases and J 5 bases, with 18 bases left between them. Germline V gene lookup returns CDR1 SGHRS and CDR2 YFSETQ.

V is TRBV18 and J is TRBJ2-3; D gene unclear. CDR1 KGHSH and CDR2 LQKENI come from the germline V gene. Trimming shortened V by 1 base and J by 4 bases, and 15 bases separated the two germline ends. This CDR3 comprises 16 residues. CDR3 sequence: CASSPLRPVPADTQYF. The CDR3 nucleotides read TGTGCCAGCTCACCACTCCGCCCGGTGCCCGCAGATACGCAGTATTTT. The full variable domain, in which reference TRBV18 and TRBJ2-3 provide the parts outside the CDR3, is NAGVMQNPRHLVRRRGQEARLRCSPMKGHSHVYWYRQLPEEGLKFMVYLQKENIIDESGMPKERFSAEFPKEGPSILRIQQVVRGDSAAYFCASSPLRPVPADTQYFGPGTRLTVL.

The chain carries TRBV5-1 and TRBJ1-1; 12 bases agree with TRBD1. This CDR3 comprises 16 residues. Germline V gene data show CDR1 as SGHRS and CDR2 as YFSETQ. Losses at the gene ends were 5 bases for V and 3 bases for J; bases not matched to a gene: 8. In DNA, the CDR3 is TGCGCCAGCAGGGCGGGGACAGGGGGCGCAGACACTGAAGCTTTCTTT. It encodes CASRAGTGGADTEAFF.

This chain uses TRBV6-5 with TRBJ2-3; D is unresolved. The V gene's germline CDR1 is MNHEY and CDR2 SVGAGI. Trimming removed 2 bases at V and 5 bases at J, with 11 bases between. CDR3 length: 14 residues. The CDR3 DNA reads TGTGCCAGCAGTTACGGATACGCAGGAGATACGCAGTATTTT. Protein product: CASSYGYAGDTQYF.

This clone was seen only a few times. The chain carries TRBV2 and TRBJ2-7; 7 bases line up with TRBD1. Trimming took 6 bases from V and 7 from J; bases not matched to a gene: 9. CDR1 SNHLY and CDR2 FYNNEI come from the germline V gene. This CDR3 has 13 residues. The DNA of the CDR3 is TGTGCCAGCAGGGAGGACAGGATGGGGGAGCAGTACTTC. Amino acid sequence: CASREDRMGEQYF.

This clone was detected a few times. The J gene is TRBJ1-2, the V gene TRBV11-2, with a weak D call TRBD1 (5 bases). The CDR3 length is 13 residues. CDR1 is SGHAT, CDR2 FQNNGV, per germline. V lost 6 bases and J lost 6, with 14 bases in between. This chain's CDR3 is CASRLHGGDGYTF. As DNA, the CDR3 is TGTGCCAGCAGATTGCACGGGGGTGATGGCTACACCTTC.

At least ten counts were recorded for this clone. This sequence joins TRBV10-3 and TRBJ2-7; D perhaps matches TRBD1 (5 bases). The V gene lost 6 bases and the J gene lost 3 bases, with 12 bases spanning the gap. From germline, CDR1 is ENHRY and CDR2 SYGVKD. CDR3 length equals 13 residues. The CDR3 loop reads CAISHGQDYEQYF. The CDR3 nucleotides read TGTGCCATCAGCCACGGACAAGACTACGAGCAGTACTTC.

Here the CDR3 DNA reads TGCGCCAGCAGCTCTGCAGGGGGTGATCCCCAGCATTTT. Amino acids: CASSSAGGDPQHF. The chain carries TRBV5-1 and TRBJ1-5; 7 bases agree with TRBD1. The V gene end was trimmed by 3 bases and the J gene end by 10 bases; junction bases not matched to a gene: 7. The length of the CDR3 is 13 residues. Germline loops: CDR1 SGHRS, CDR2 YFSETQ.

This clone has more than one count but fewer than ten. The DNA of the CDR3 is TGTGCCAGCAGTTCGGACAGATCAACTAATGAAAAACTGTTTTTT. Translation gives CASSSDRSTNEKLFF. This chain uses TRBV5-4 with TRBJ1-4; possible D gene TRBD1, 6 bases. Germline values: CDR1 SGHNT, CDR2 YYREEE (reference sequence). Trimming cost V 5 bases and J 0 bases, with 11 bases left between them. The CDR3 has 15 residues.

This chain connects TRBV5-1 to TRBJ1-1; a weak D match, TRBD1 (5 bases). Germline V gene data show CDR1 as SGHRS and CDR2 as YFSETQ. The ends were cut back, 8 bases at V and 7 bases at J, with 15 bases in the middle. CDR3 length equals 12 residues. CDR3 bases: TGCGCCAGTAGCGGGGACTTCATTGAAGCTTTCTTT. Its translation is CASSGDFIEAFF.

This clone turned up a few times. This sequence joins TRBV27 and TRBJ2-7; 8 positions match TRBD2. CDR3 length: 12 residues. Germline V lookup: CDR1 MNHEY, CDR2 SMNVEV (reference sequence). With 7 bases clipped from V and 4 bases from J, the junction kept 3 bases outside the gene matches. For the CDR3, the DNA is TGTGCCAGCACCGGACTAGCTTACGAGCAGTACTTC. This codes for CASTGLAYEQYF.

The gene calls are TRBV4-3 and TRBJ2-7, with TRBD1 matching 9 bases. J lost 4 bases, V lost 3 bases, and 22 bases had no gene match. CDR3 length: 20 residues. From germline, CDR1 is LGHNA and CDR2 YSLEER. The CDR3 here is CASSQIRTGAMGSFEYEQYF. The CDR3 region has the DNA TGCGCCAGCAGCCAGATAAGGACAGGGGCAATGGGGAGCTTTGAGTACGAGCAGTACTTC.

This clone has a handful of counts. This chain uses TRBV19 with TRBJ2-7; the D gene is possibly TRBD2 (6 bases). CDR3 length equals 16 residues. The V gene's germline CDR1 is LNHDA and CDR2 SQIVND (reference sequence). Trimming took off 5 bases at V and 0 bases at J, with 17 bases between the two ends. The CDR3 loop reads CASSVGPRGPSYEQYF. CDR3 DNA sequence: TGTGCCAGTAGTGTCGGTCCGCGGGGCCCCTCCTACGAGCAGTACTTC.

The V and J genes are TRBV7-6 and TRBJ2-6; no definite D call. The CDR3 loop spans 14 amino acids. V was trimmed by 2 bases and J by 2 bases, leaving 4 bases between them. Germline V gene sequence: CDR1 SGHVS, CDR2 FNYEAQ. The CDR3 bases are TGTGCCAGCAGCTTACAGGCTGGGGCCAACGTCCTGACTTTC. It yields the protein CASSLQAGANVLTF.

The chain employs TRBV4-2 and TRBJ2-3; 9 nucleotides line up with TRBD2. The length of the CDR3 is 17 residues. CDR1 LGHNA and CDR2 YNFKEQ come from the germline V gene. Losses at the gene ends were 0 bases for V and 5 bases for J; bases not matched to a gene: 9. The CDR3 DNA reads TGTGCCAGCAGCCAAGATTACGGCGGGGGGGCCGAAGATACGCAGTATTTT. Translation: CASSQDYGGGAEDTQYF.

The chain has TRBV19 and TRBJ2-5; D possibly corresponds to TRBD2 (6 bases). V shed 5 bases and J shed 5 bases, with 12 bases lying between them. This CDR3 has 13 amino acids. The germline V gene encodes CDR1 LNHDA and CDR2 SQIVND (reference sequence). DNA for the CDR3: TGTGCCAGTAGTCAATCCCGGGGGGAGACCCAGTACTTC. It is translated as CASSQSRGETQYF.

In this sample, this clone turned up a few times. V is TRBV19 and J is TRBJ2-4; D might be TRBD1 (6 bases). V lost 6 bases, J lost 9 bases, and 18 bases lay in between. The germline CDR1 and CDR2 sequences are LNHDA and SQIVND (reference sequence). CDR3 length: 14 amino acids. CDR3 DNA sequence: TGTGCCAGTAGCCCCACCCCAGGGGATGGCATTCAGTACTTC. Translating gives CASSPTPGDGIQYF.

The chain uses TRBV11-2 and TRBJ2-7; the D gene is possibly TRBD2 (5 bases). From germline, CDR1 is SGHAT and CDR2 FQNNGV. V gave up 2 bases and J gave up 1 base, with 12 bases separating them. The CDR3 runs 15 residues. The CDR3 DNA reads TGTGCCAGCAGCTTATTTAGCGCTGGGTCCTACGAGCAGTACTTC. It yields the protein CASSLFSAGSYEQYF. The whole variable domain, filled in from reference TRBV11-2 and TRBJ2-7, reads EAGVAQSPRYKIIEKRQSVAFWCNPISGHATLYWYQQILGQGPKLLIQFQNNGVVDDSQLPKDRFSAERLKGVDSTLKIQPAKLEDSAVYLCASSLFSAGSYEQYFGPGTRLTVT.

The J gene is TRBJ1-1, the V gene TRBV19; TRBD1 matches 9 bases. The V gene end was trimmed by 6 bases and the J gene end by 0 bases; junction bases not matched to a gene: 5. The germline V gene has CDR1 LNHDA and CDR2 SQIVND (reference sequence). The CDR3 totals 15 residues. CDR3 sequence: CASRTRTGVNTEAFF. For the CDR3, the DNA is TGTGCCAGTAGGACCCGGACAGGGGTGAACACTGAAGCTTTCTTT.

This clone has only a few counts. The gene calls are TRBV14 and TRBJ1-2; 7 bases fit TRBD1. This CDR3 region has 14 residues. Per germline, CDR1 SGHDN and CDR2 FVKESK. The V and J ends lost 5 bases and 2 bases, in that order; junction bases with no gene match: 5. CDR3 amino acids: CASSLMTGNYGYTF. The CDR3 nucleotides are TGTGCCAGCAGCTTGATGACAGGGAACTATGGCTACACCTTC.

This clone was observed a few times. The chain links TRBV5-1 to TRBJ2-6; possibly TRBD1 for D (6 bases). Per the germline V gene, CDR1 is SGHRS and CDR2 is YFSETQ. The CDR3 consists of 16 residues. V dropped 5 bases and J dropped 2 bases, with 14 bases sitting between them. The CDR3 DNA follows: TGCGCCAGCAGTAGACAGGTCCCCCCTGGGGCCAACGTCCTGACTTTC. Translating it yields CASSRQVPPGANVLTF.

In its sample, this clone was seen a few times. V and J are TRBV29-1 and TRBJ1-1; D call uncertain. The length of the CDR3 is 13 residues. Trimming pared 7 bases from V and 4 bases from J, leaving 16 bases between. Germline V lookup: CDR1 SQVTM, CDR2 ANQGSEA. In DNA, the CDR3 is TGCAGCGCACGCGGGGATTTGAGCACTGAAGCTTTCTTT. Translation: CSARGDLSTEAFF.

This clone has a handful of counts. CDR3 nucleotides: TGCAGCGTGGGGACAGGGGCTGGGGCCAACGTCCTGACTTTC. It is translated as CSVGTGAGANVLTF. The genes are TRBV29-1 and TRBJ2-6; 10 bases match TRBD1. There are 14 residues in the CDR3. Looked up from germline, CDR1 is SQVTM and CDR2 is ANQGSEA. Trimming removed 6 bases from V and 2 bases from J; junction bases left unmatched: 1. The variable domain in full, completed from reference TRBV29-1 and TRBJ2-6, reads SAVISQKPSRDICQRGTSLTIQCQVDSQVTMMFWYRQQPGQSLTLIATANQGSEATYESGFVIDKFPISRPNLTFSTLTVSNMSPEDSSIYLCSVGTGAGANVLTFGAGSRLTVL.

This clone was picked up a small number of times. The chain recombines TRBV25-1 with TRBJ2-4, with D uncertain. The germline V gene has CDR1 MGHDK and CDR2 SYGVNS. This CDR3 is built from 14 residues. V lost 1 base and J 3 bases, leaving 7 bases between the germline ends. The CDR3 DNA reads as TGTGCCAGCAGTGAATTGGGCAGCAAAAACATTCAGTACTTC. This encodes CASSELGSKNIQYF. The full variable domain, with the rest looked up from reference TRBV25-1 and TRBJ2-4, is EADIYQTPRYLVIGTGKKITLECSQTMGHDKMYWYQQDPGMELHLIHYSYGVNSTEKGDLSSESTVSRIRTEHFPLTLESARPSHTSQYLCASSELGSKNIQYFGAGTRLSVL.

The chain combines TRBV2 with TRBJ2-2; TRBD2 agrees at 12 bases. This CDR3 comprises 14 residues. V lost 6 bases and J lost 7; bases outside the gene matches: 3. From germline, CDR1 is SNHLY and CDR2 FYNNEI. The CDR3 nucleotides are TGTGCCAGCAGGGGACTAGCGGGTGGCGGGGAGCTGTTTTTT. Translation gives CASRGLAGGGELFF. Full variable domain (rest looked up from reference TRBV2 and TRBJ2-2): EPEVTQTPSHQVTQMGQEVILRCVPISNHLYFYWYRQILGQKVEFLVSFYNNEISEKSEIFDDQFSVERPDGSNFTLKIRSTKLEDSAMYFCASRGLAGGGELFFGEGSRLTVL.